This T cell receptor (beta chain) is drawn from a study of blood T cell repertoires in COVID-19. Study summary: There were acute and convalescent COVID-19 samples, and they came from the United States, Italy and Spain.

The method was immunoSEQ multiplex PCR; TCRdb's version includes in-frame clones alone and lacks a portion of them. The sample includes over 150,000 clones, roughly 84% of them seen just once. The source material was peripheral blood. This sequence was found in a man aged 40-49 years with acute or convalescent COVID-19.

The CDR3 protein is CASSQDLAGATRDGYTF. The DNA for the CDR3 is TGTGCCAGCAGCCAAGATCTGGCAGGGGCGACTCGGGATGGCTACACCTTC. The gene calls are TRBV3-1 (or the pseudogene TRBV3-2) and TRBJ1-2; the D gene is possibly TRBD1 (6 bases). The length of the CDR3 is 17 residues. The ends were cut back, 0 bases at V and 6 bases at J, with 20 bases in the middle. Per the germline V gene, CDR1 is LGHDT and CDR2 is YNNKEL (reference sequence).